This passage covers 23 T cell receptor beta chains from one sample sequenced in a study of somatic mutations in cytotoxic T cells in rheumatoid arthritis. Measured with immunoSEQ multiplex PCR; TCRdb has only the in-frame clones, and not every one. The data contain approximately 20,000 clones, over 70% of them singletons. Sample: CD8+ T cells sorted from blood. Receptor source: a woman in her forties or fifties in good health.

The chain joins TRBV30 to TRBJ2-4; 8 bases are a match to TRBD2. V was pared by 0 bases and J by 3 bases, with 1 base of the junction left unmatched. Germline CDR1 and CDR2: GTSNPN and SVGIG (reference sequence). The CDR3 runs to 14 residues. The CDR3 spells CAWSVGLDKNIQYF. In DNA form, the CDR3 reads TGTGCCTGGAGTGTGGGACTAGACAAAAACATTCAGTACTTC.

The chain couples TRBV5-6 to TRBJ2-7; the match to TRBD2 covers 9 bases. The J segment lost 2 bases and the V segment lost 2 bases, leaving 5 bases of the junction unmatched. CDR1 and CDR2 from the germline V gene are SGHDT and YYEEEE. This CDR3 has 15 residues. The CDR3 DNA follows: TGTGCCAGCAGCTTTTTGACTAGCGGACCCTACGAGCAGTACTTC. Protein product: CASSFLTSGPYEQYF.

The CDR3 sequence: CASRIGRQGETQYF. In DNA form, the CDR3 reads TGTGCCAGCAGGATAGGGCGACAGGGGGAGACCCAGTACTTC. The chain couples TRBV7-8 to TRBJ2-5; TRBD1 matches 8 bases. CDR1 and CDR2 (germline): SGHVS, FQNEAQ. After removal of 6 bases from V and 5 bases from J, the junction contained 8 bases not matched to a gene. The length of the CDR3 is 14 residues.

The chain joins TRBV7-9 to TRBJ2-5, with 8 bases aligning to TRBD1. The V and J ends lost 9 bases and 5 bases, in that order; junction bases with no gene match: 8. This CDR3 is built from 13 residues. Germline V gene lookup returns CDR1 SEHNR and CDR2 FQNEAQ (reference sequence). In DNA, the CDR3 is TGTGCCAGTAGGACAGGGCAGGGCGAGACCCAGTACTTC. Protein sequence: CASRTGQGETQYF.

Turning to this clone: The sample contains more than one DNA sequence encoding this CDR3. This rearrangement joins TRBV15 to TRBJ1-1; D gene ambiguous. V was pared by 0 bases and J by 1 base, with 6 bases between. This CDR3 region has 14 residues. Germline V gives CDR1 LNHNV, CDR2 YYDKDF (reference sequence). CDR3 sequence reads: CATSRDRGNTEAFF. The CDR3 DNA follows: TGTGCCACCAGCAGAGATCGGGGGAACACTGAAGCTTTCTTT.

The chain links TRBV6-5 to TRBJ2-5; 7 nucleotides agree with TRBD1. The CDR3 has 13 amino acids. V dropped 5 bases and J dropped 3; count of bases not matched to a gene: 3. Germline V gene data show CDR1 as MNHEY and CDR2 as SVGAGI. The DNA of the CDR3 is TGTGCCAGCAGTCGAGGACAGGAAGAGACCCAGTACTTC. Protein product: CASSRGQEETQYF.

The rearrangement joins TRBV5-1 to TRBJ2-4, with a weak D call TRBD1 (5 bases). Per germline, CDR1 SGHRS and CDR2 YFSETQ. The CDR3 length is 15 residues. Trimming shortened V by 0 bases and J by 9 bases, and 16 bases separated the two germline ends. This CDR3 is CASSLAPAGQGIQYF. The CDR3 nucleotides read TGCGCCAGCAGCTTGGCCCCCGCAGGGCAGGGCATTCAGTACTTC.

This clone was counted a few times. The J gene is TRBJ2-1, the V gene TRBV6-5; 10 bases line up with TRBD2. This CDR3 comprises 16 residues. In germline, CDR1 is MNHEY, CDR2 SVGAGI. Trimming took 0 bases from V and 6 from J; bases not matched to a gene: 5. The CDR3 region has the DNA TGTGCCAGCAGTTACTCCAGCGGGGGGGCCTTCAATGAGCAGTTCTTC. Translated: CASSYSSGGAFNEQFF.

The J gene is TRBJ1-2, the V gene TRBV2; D remains ambiguous. Germline CDR1 reads SNHLY; CDR2 reads FYNNEI. V was cut by 1 base and J by 4 bases, with 13 bases left in between. This CDR3 has 15 amino acids. CDR3 sequence (DNA): TGTGCCAGCAGTGAAGAAGGCACCGGGCCCTATGGCTACACCTTC. As protein: CASSEEGTGPYGYTF.

The chain has TRBV7-9 and TRBJ2-1; maybe TRBD2 (6 bases). Germline V gene lookup returns CDR1 SEHNR and CDR2 FQNEAQ (reference sequence). This CDR3 is 12 amino acids long. Trimming shortened V by 8 bases and J by 10 bases, and 15 bases separated the two germline ends. The CDR3 DNA follows: TGTGCCAGCCCCGGGGGTGGCGGAGAGCAGTTCTTC. This translates into CASPGGGGEQFF.

The chain carries TRBV6-1 and TRBJ1-6; no reliable D call. V was shortened by 10 bases and J by 6 bases, with 19 bases between the two germline ends. The CDR3 totals 15 residues. The germline V gene has CDR1 MNHNS and CDR2 SASEGT. CDR3 amino acids: CATLLHGQVNSPLHF. CDR3 coding DNA: TGTGCCACCCTTCTCCACGGGCAGGTTAATTCACCCCTCCACTTT.

The rearrangement uses TRBV6-6 and TRBJ1-5; 10 bases line up with TRBD1. This CDR3 comprises 15 residues. The ends lost 2 bases at V and 4 bases at J; junction bases unmatched: 2. Germline-derived CDR1 and CDR2 are MNHNY and SVGAGI (reference sequence). The CDR3 spells CASSYGTGANQPQHF. CDR3 bases: TGTGCCAGCAGTTACGGGACAGGGGCAAATCAGCCCCAGCATTTT.

This sequence joins TRBV4-2 and TRBJ2-7; TRBD2 aligns across 10 bases. Germline CDR1 LGHNA, CDR2 YNFKEQ. V gave up 0 bases and J gave up 4 bases; unmatched junction bases: 6. The CDR3 has 16 residues. This chain's CDR3 is CASSQEIGLAEYEQYF. CDR3 nucleotide sequence: TGTGCCAGCAGCCAAGAGATAGGACTAGCGGAGTACGAGCAGTACTTC.

The V call is TRBV15, the J call TRBJ2-3; D is possibly TRBD1 (5 bases). Between the trimmed V and J ends, which lost 0 bases and 2 bases, there was a span of 12 bases. The germline V gene has CDR1 LNHNV and CDR2 YYDKDF (reference sequence). This CDR3 is 16 amino acids long. The CDR3 bases are TGTGCCACCAGCAGAGATCGACAGCCCAACACAGATACGCAGTATTTT. As protein: CATSRDRQPNTDTQYF.

The chain combines TRBV27 with TRBJ2-7, with unresolved D. Trimming took 3 bases from V and 3 from J, leaving 12 bases between them. From germline, CDR1 is MNHEY and CDR2 SMNVEV (reference sequence). CDR3 length equals 14 residues. CDR3 DNA: TGTGCCAGCAGTTTGAGATTCACAAACTACGAGCAGTACTTC. Translated, it gives CASSLRFTNYEQYF.

Written as DNA, the CDR3 is TGCGCCAGCGGACTAACAGGGGCTTTTACTGAAGCTTTCTTT. Protein: CASGLTGAFTEAFF. This sequence joins TRBV5-1 and TRBJ1-1, with 7 bases matching TRBD1. Germline V gene lookup returns CDR1 SGHRS and CDR2 YFSETQ. The CDR3 covers 14 residues. J gave up 5 bases and V 7 bases, and 11 bases lay outside the gene matches.

The genes are TRBV4-2 and TRBJ2-7; 7 bases line up with TRBD1. Germline V gene lookup returns CDR1 LGHNA and CDR2 YNFKEQ. The trim removed 3 bases at V and 0 bases at J, leaving 2 bases unmatched. This CDR3 has 14 amino acids. The CDR3 DNA reads as TGTGCCAGCAGCCAGGGGGACAGCTCCTACGAGCAGTACTTC. It encodes CASSQGDSSYEQYF.

The chain combines TRBV6-4 with TRBJ2-3, with D perhaps TRBD2 (6 bases). The CDR3 has 14 amino acids. Germline V gene lookup returns CDR1 MRHNA and CDR2 SNTAGT. Trimming pared 6 bases from V and 1 base from J, leaving 11 bases between. Here the CDR3 reads CASSGTGGTDTQYF. The CDR3 DNA follows: TGTGCCAGCAGCGGGACGGGAGGCACAGATACGCAGTATTTT.

V usage is TRBV27 and J usage is TRBJ1-1; D gene uncertain. CDR1 is MNHEY, CDR2 SMNVEV, per germline (reference sequence). Trimming took 3 bases from V and 1 from J, leaving 9 bases between them. CDR3 length equals 14 residues. The CDR3, as DNA: TGTGCCAGCAGTTTTAGGACGGCGAACACTGAAGCTTTCTTT. This codes for CASSFRTANTEAFF.

V is TRBV5-8 and J is TRBJ2-7; tentatively, D is TRBD2 (6 bases). The CDR3 is made up of 15 amino acids. Between the trimmed V and J ends, which lost 4 bases and 3 bases, there was a span of 17 bases. Per the germline V gene, CDR1 is SGHTS and CDR2 is YDEGEE. The CDR3 DNA sequence: TGTGCCAGCAGCCCGGGGGTCCCAGCTAGCTACGAGCAGTACTTC. Its protein product is CASSPGVPASYEQYF. Based on the CDR3 plus reference TRBV5-8 and TRBJ2-7, the full variable domain is EAGVTQSPTHLIKTRGQQATLRCSPISGHTSVYWYQQALGLGLQFLLWYDEGEERNRGNFPPRFSGRQFPNYSSELNVNALELEDSALYLCASSPGVPASYEQYFGPGTRLTVT.

The rearrangement links TRBV5-6 to TRBJ1-1; D uncertain. Germline CDR1 and CDR2: SGHDT and YYEEEE. The CDR3 contains 14 residues. The V gene lost 0 bases and the J gene lost 4 bases, with 10 bases spanning the gap. CDR3 in DNA: TGTGCCAGCAGCTTGGGGGGAGACTTCACTGAAGCTTTCTTT. Encoded protein: CASSLGGDFTEAFF. Combining the CDR3 with reference TRBV5-6 and TRBJ1-1 gives the whole variable domain DAGVTQSPTHLIKTRGQQVTLRCSPKSGHDTVSWYQQALGQGPQFIFQYYEEEERQRGNFPDRFSGHQFPNYSSELNVNALLLGDSALYLCASSLGGDFTEAFFGQGTRLTVV.

For this clone: Distinct nucleotide sequences in the sample also encode this CDR3. V gene TRBV19 combines with J gene TRBJ2-1; 10 bases map to TRBD2. With V trimmed by 1 base and J by 7 bases, 4 bases remained unmatched. Germline assignment: CDR1 LNHDA and CDR2 SQIVND (reference sequence). The CDR3 covers 15 residues. This CDR3 reads CASSIASSGGNEQFF. The CDR3 DNA reads as TGTGCCAGTAGTATAGCGAGTAGCGGGGGGAATGAGCAGTTCTTC.

The chain is built from TRBV21-1 and TRBJ1-2. TRBV21-1 is flagged as a pseudogene. The CDR3 length is 17 residues. This CDR3 reads CASSKAHLHGANYGYTF. CDR3 in DNA: TGTGCCAGCAGCAAAGCCCACCTACATGGAGCTAACTATGGCTACACCTTC.